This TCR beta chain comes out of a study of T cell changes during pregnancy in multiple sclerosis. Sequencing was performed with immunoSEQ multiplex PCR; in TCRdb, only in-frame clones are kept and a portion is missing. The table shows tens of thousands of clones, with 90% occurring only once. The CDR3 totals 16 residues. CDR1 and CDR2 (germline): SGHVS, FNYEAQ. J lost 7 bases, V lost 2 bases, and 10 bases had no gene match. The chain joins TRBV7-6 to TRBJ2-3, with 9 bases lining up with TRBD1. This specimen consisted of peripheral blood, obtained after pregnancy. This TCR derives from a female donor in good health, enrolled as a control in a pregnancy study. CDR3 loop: CASSLRPGQGRYTQYF. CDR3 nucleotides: TGTGCCAGCAGCTTACGTCCTGGACAGGGGAGATATACGCAGTATTTT.